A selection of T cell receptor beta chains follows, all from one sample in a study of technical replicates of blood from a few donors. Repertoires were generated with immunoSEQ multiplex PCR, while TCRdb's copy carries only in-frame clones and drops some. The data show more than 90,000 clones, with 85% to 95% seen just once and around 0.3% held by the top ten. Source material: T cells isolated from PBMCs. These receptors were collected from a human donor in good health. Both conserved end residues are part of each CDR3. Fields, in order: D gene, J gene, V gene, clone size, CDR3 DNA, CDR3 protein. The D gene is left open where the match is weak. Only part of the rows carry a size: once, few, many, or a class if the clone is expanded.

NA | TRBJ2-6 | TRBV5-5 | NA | TGTGCCAGCAGCTTAATTGTCAGCTCTGGGGCCAACGTCCTGACTTTC | CASSLIVSSGANVLTF
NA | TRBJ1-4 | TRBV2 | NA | TGTGCCAGCAGTACCAGGGAGGAGCGGTACGCTAATGAAAAACTGTTTTTT | CASSTREERYANEKLFF
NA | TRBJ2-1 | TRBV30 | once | TGTGCCTGGAGTGTAACGGGAACTGAGCAGTTCTTC | CAWSVTGTEQFF
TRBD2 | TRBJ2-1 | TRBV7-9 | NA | TGTGCCACCGAGATAGCGGGAGGTAACAATGAGCAGTTCTTC | CATEIAGGNNEQFF
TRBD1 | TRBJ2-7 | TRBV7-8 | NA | TGTGCCAGCAGCTCGTTCCAGGGGGCCTACGAGCAGTACTTC | CASSSFQGAYEQYF
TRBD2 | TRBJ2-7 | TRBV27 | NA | TGTGCCAGCAGTTTAATAGGGGCTAGCGGATTTATAAGCTACGAGCAGTACTTC | CASSLIGASGFISYEQYF
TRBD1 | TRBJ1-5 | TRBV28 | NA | TGTGCCAGCAGTTTACCAACAGGGGGCGCGGAGCATTTT | CASSLPTGGAEHF
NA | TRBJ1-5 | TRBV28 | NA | TGTGCCAGCAGATTCTCGGAGCTTAATCAGCCCCAGCATTTT | CASRFSELNQPQHF
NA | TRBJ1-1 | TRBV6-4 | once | TGTGCCAGCAGGCGTAGCGTCGGCACTGAAGCTTTCTTT | CASRRSVGTEAFF
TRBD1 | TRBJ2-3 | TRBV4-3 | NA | TGCGCCAGCAGCCAACGAGGACAGGACACAGATACGCAGTATTTT | CASSQRGQDTDTQYF
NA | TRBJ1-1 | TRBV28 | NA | TGTGCCAGCAGTCCCCTGGGGGGGGCTGAGGTCACTGAAGCTTTCTTT | CASSPLGGAEVTEAFF
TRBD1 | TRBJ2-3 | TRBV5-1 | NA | TGCGCCAGCAGCCCGGGACAGGATAGCACAGATACGCAGTATTTT | CASSPGQDSTDTQYF
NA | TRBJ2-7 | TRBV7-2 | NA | TGTGCCAGCAGCTTAGTCACAGGCTATAACTACGAGCAGTACTTC | CASSLVTGYNYEQYF
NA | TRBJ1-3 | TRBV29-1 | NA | TGCAGCGTTGGGGGGATATGGGGACACGGAAACACCATATATTTT | CSVGGIWGHGNTIYF
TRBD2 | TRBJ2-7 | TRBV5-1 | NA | TGCGCCAGCAGCTTGGAAGCGGGGTACTACGAGCAGTACTTC | CASSLEAGYYEQYF
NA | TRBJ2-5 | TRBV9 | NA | TGTGCCAGCAGCGTAGTACCGGGGTCCCAAGAGACCCAGTACTTC | CASSVVPGSQETQYF
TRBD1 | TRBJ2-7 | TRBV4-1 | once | TGCGCCAGCAGCCAAGGGGACAGGGGAGGCGACGAGCAGTACTTC | CASSQGDRGGDEQYF
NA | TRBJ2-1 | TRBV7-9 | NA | TGTGCCAGCAGCCCCAGCGAACTTTACAATGAGCAGTTCTTC | CASSPSELYNEQFF
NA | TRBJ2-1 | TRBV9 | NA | TGTGCCAGCAGCGTCTCCGTAGTTAATGAGCAGTTCTTC | CASSVSVVNEQFF
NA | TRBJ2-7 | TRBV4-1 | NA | TGCGCCAGCAGCGGGCTAAACTCCTACGAGCAGTACTTC | CASSGLNSYEQYF
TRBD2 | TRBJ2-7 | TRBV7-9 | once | TGTGCCAGCAGCCCCCGGTTGGGGGAGGGCCGCTACGAGCAGTACTTC | CASSPRLGEGRYEQYF
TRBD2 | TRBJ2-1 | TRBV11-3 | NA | TGTGCCAGCAGCCAAGAGCGGGAGAGGCGGGAAAATGAGCAGTTCTTC | CASSQERERRENEQFF
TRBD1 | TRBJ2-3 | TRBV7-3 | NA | TGTGCCAGCAGCTTTTCCGGGACAGGGCTACGCACAGATACGCAGTATTTT | CASSFSGTGLRTDTQYF
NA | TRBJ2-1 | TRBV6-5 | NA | TGTGCCAGCAGTTACTCTAGCGGTGGCTCCTACAATGAGCAGTTCTTC | CASSYSSGGSYNEQFF
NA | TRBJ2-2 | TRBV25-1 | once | TGTGCCAGCATGCAAGACATCGCCACCGGGGAGCTGTTTTTT | CASMQDIATGELFF
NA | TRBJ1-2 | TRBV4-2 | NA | TGTGCCAGCAGCCAAGAGTGGGGGGACTATGGCTACACCTTC | CASSQEWGDYGYTF
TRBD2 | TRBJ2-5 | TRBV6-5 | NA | TGTGCCAGCAGTTACGGGCGGGAGGGAGAGGAGACCCAGTACTTC | CASSYGREGEETQYF
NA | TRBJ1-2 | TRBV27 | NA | TGTGCCAGCAGTTACAACCCCTGGACAGCTAACTATGGCTACACCTTC | CASSYNPWTANYGYTF
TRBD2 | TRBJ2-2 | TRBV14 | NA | TGTGCCAGCAGCCAAGAGGGTCTAGCGGGAGGTACCGGGGAGCTGTTTTTT | CASSQEGLAGGTGELFF
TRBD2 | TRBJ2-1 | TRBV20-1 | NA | TGCAGTAGCGGGAGGGGCAATGAGCAGTTCTTC | CSSGRGNEQFF
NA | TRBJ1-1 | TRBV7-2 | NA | TGTGCCAGCAGCCCGGGGACACCTGAAGCTTTCTTT | CASSPGTPEAFF
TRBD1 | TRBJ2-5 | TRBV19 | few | TGTGCCAGTAGTATTGGGGGACAGGGGGCAAGAGAGACCCAGTACTTC | CASSIGGQGARETQYF